The next 20 T cell receptor beta chains were all read from a single sample in a study of cytomegalovirus exposure and HLA in healthy donors. The PCR used 60 Vbeta and 13 Jbeta primers. The method was immunoSEQ multiplex PCR; TCRdb's version includes in-frame clones alone and lacks a portion of them. The table records some 120,000 clones, 60% to 85% of them present only once. Material for sequencing was PBMCs. The origin of the receptors is a human donor in good health.

CDR3 sequence (DNA): TGTGCCAGCAGCGTAGTCCCCCAGGGAGGAAACACCATATATTTT. Amino acid sequence: CASSVVPQGGNTIYF. The chain uses TRBV9 and TRBJ1-3; D perhaps matches TRBD1 (5 bases). Trimming shortened V by 0 bases and J by 4 bases, and 11 bases separated the two germline ends. Germline values: CDR1 SGDLS, CDR2 YYNGEE. CDR3 length equals 15 residues. Full variable domain (rest looked up from reference TRBV9 and TRBJ1-3): DSGVTQTPKHLITATGQRVTLRCSPRSGDLSVYWYQQSLDQGLQFLIQYYNGEERAKGNILERFSAQQFPDLHSELNLSSLELGDSALYFCASSVVPQGGNTIYFGEGSWLTVV.

V usage is TRBV4-3 and J usage is TRBJ2-5; the D is unclear. The CDR3 loop spans 14 amino acids. The ends were cut back, 2 bases at V and 0 bases at J, with 7 bases in the middle. In germline, CDR1 is LGHNA, CDR2 YSLEER. The CDR3 bases are TGCGCCAGCAGCCAACCAGAAGACCAAGAGACCCAGTACTTC. Translating it yields CASSQPEDQETQYF.

The chain joins TRBV23-1 to TRBJ2-7, with 8 bases that match TRBD1. TRBV23-1 has ORF status, its function being uncertain. This CDR3 region has 15 residues. V shed 3 bases, J shed 4 bases, and the junction held 8 bases outside the gene matches. In nucleotides, the CDR3 is TGCGCCAGCAGTCATACCCTGGGACAGGCGTACGAGCAGTACTTC. Translated: CASSHTLGQAYEQYF.

This clone was seen a few times. The chain uses TRBV6-5 and TRBJ2-7; D is perhaps TRBD2 (6 bases). Germline V gene data show CDR1 as MNHEY and CDR2 as SVGAGI. Trimming pared 6 bases from V and 2 bases from J, leaving 17 bases between. This CDR3 comprises 15 residues. In DNA form, the CDR3 reads TGTGCCAGCAGCCCAATGGGTGGGGGGACCTACGAGCAGTACTTC. As protein: CASSPMGGGTYEQYF.

J is TRBJ2-7 and V is TRBV6-5, with TRBD1 identical over 11 bases. The CDR3 is 15 amino acids. After removal of 0 bases from V and 9 bases from J, the junction contained 7 bases not matched to a gene. Germline V gene sequence: CDR1 MNHEY, CDR2 SVGAGI. The CDR3 spells CASSYSGQGASGQYF. CDR3 coding DNA: TGTGCCAGCAGTTACTCAGGACAGGGGGCGTCGGGGCAGTACTTC.

V is TRBV7-9 and J is TRBJ1-2; tentatively, D is TRBD1 (5 bases). The CDR3 is 18 residues long. Trimming removed 1 base from V and 4 bases from J, with 22 bases in between. Germline CDR1 SEHNR, CDR2 FQNEAQ (reference sequence). CDR3 nucleotides: TGTGCCAGCAGCTTAGGAGTCCCCCTCAGGGAGGTGAGCTATGGCTACACCTTC. Translating gives CASSLGVPLREVSYGYTF. The variable domain in full, with the rest retrieved from reference TRBV7-9 and TRBJ1-2, is DTGVSQNPRHKITKRGQNVTFRCDPISEHNRLYWYRQTLGQGPEFLTYFQNEAQLEKSRLLSDRFSAERPKGSFSTLEIQRTEQGDSAMYLCASSLGVPLREVSYGYTFGSGTRLTVV.

The V gene is TRBV5-1, the J gene TRBJ1-1; possible D gene TRBD1, 5 bases. The CDR3 contains 17 residues. CDR1 is SGHRS and CDR2 is YFSETQ in the germline V gene. V was trimmed by 1 base and J by 6 bases, leaving 22 bases between them. As DNA, the CDR3 is TGCGCCAGCAGCTTGTTGGGGGGAATGACAGCATCCGCTGAAGCTTTCTTT. Encoded protein: CASSLLGGMTASAEAFF.

This chain connects TRBV4-2 to TRBJ2-5; 8 positions agree with TRBD2. The CDR3 spans 13 residues. Germline CDR1 and CDR2: LGHNA and YNFKEQ. The junction had 5 bases not matched to a gene; V was cut back by 8 bases and J by 3 bases. The CDR3 here is CASSGRGEETQYF. CDR3 in DNA: TGTGCCAGCTCCGGGCGGGGGGAAGAGACCCAGTACTTC.

The chain is built from TRBV27 and TRBJ2-7, with a weak D call TRBD2 (7 bases). The V and J ends lost 8 bases and 4 bases respectively, with 18 bases between them. The CDR3 contains 14 residues. From germline, CDR1 is MNHEY and CDR2 SMNVEV (reference sequence). CDR3 nucleotide sequence: TGTGCCAGCCGAACTCTCGGGGGGCCGTACGAGCAGTACTTC. Amino acids: CASRTLGGPYEQYF.

V usage is TRBV6-1 and J usage is TRBJ1-3; D is undetermined. The germline V gene has CDR1 MNHNS and CDR2 SASEGT. The CDR3 runs 12 residues. CDR3 sequence reads: CATTTSGNTIYF. The CDR3 bases are TGTGCTACTACAACCTCTGGAAACACCATATATTTT.

The chain links TRBV19 to TRBJ2-1; 9 bases align to TRBD2. There are 16 residues in the CDR3. The germline V gene encodes CDR1 LNHDA and CDR2 SQIVND (reference sequence). Trimming cost V 0 bases and J 8 bases; bases outside gene matches: 8. CDR3 loop: CASSIDGRGGFYEQFF. CDR3 in DNA: TGTGCCAGTAGTATAGATGGGCGGGGGGGCTTCTATGAGCAGTTCTTC.

The chain combines TRBV7-9 with TRBJ2-7; 7 bases are a match to TRBD2. V was pared by 5 bases and J by 5 bases, with 3 bases of the junction left unmatched. The CDR3 covers 12 residues. Per the germline V gene, CDR1 is SEHNR and CDR2 is FQNEAQ (reference sequence). For the CDR3, the DNA is TGTGCCAGCAGCCGGGGGGATCACGAGCAGTACTTC. Protein sequence: CASSRGDHEQYF.

V and J are TRBV9 and TRBJ1-5; no clear D. Per the germline V gene, CDR1 is SGDLS and CDR2 is YYNGEE. The CDR3 extends over 10 amino acids. With 0 bases removed from V and 14 bases from J, the gap between germline ends came to 6 bases. CDR3 bases: TGTGCCAGCAGCGTAGGGAGAGAGCATTTT. Translated: CASSVGREHF.

V gene TRBV6-1 combines with J gene TRBJ1-6, with a tentative D call TRBD1 (6 bases). With 0 bases removed from V and 0 bases from J, the gap between germline ends came to 9 bases. Looked up from germline, CDR1 is MNHNS and CDR2 is SASEGT. The CDR3 loop spans 17 amino acids. CDR3 in DNA: TGTGCCAGCAGTGAAGCAGTGGACAGCTCCTATAATTCACCCCTCCACTTT. Residues: CASSEAVDSSYNSPLHF.

The V and J genes are TRBV4-1 and TRBJ2-1, with 10 bases lining up with TRBD2. The CDR3 runs to 18 residues. The V segment lost 0 bases and the J segment 3 bases; nucleotides outside the gene matches: 8. Germline values: CDR1 MGHRA, CDR2 YSYEKL. CDR3 coding DNA: TGCGCCAGCAGCCAAGATAGGGCTAGCGGGGGTTTCTACAATGAGCAGTTCTTC. It codes for CASSQDRASGGFYNEQFF.

The V and J genes are TRBV27 and TRBJ2-1, with a possible D match to TRBD2 (5 bases). CDR1 and CDR2 (germline): MNHEY, SMNVEV (reference sequence). V lost 7 bases to trimming and J lost 7 bases, with 20 bases between them. The CDR3 loop spans 15 amino acids. The CDR3 reads CASTGPSGYMNEQFF. The DNA for the CDR3 is TGTGCCAGCACCGGGCCCTCGGGATATATGAATGAGCAGTTCTTC.

The chain joins TRBV10-1 to TRBJ2-1, with 12 bases fitting TRBD2. The junction had 5 bases not matched to a gene; V was cut back by 3 bases and J by 5 bases. There are 16 residues in the CDR3. Germline CDR1 and CDR2: WNHNN and SYGVQD (reference sequence). In nucleotides, the CDR3 is TGCGCCAGCAGTGATACCCTAGCGGGGGGGCACAATGAGCAGTTCTTC. This gives the protein CASSDTLAGGHNEQFF.

The CDR3 protein is CASSPSGGSGNTIYF. The CDR3 coding sequence is TGTGCCAGCAGCCCCTCCGGGGGCTCTGGAAACACCATATATTTT. The rearrangement links TRBV9 to TRBJ1-3; D is possibly TRBD1 (5 bases). Between the trimmed V and J ends, which lost 4 bases and 0 bases, there was a span of 11 bases. This CDR3 is built from 15 residues. Germline V gene data show CDR1 as SGDLS and CDR2 as YYNGEE.

The chain employs TRBV2 and TRBJ1-2, with 11 bases that match TRBD1. The germline CDR1 and CDR2 sequences are SNHLY and FYNNEI. After removal of 6 bases from V and 4 bases from J, the junction contained 1 base not matched to a gene. CDR3 length: 13 residues. The CDR3 sequence is CASRGTGGYGYTF. In DNA form, the CDR3 reads TGTGCCAGCAGAGGGACAGGGGGCTATGGCTACACCTTC.

The chain links TRBV6-1 to TRBJ2-1; 9 bases map to TRBD1. This CDR3 comprises 14 residues. The germline gives CDR1 MNHNS, CDR2 SASEGT. With V trimmed by 8 bases and J by 6 bases, 8 bases remained unmatched. This CDR3 is CASLRDRAGNEQFF. As DNA, the CDR3 is TGTGCCAGCCTCCGGGACAGGGCGGGCAATGAGCAGTTCTTC.